The 19 T cell receptor beta chains listed next were all sequenced from one sample in a study of beta chain features in type 1 diabetes. Broader study findings: Type 1 diabetes patients had TCRB CDR3s that were shorter (moderately but significantly so) in all four CD4+ subsets.

Their antigen targets remain unknown. TCRB transcripts that were expressed got sequenced, as all of the isolated RNA had been reverse transcribed. Profiled with immunoSEQ multiplex PCR; TCRdb holds only in-frame clones, not every one. Of 300,000 to 400,000 clones listed, roughly 13% are singletons. Sequencing was performed on naive CD4+ T cells from blood. The receptor source for this set is a woman in her late teens or twenties with type 1 diabetes.

The V gene is TRBV7-2, the J gene TRBJ2-2; D is perhaps TRBD1 (7 bases). V was cut by 5 bases and J by 1 base, with 11 bases left in between. The CDR3 is 15 residues long. CDR1 and CDR2 (germline): SGHTA, FQGNSA. This CDR3 is CASSRQGGNTGELFF. CDR3 nucleotides: TGTGCCAGCAGCCGACAGGGAGGGAACACCGGGGAGCTGTTTTTT.

The chain combines TRBV19 with TRBJ1-2; unclear D gene. There are 14 residues in the CDR3. CDR1 is LNHDA, CDR2 SQIVND, per germline (reference sequence). V was pared by 6 bases and J by 0 bases, with 11 bases between. CDR3 bases: TGTGCCAGTAGCTACAGAGTCGCTAACTATGGCTACACCTTC. Protein product: CASSYRVANYGYTF. Together with reference TRBV19 and TRBJ1-2, the CDR3 gives the full variable domain: DGGITQSPKYLFRKEGQNVTLSCEQNLNHDAMYWYRQDPGQGLRLIYYSQIVNDFQKGDIAEGYSVSREKKESFPLTVTSAQKNPTAFYLCASSYRVANYGYTFGSGTRLTVV.

The chain links TRBV18 to TRBJ1-5; D uncertain. V gave up 3 bases and J gave up 3 bases, with 6 bases separating them. CDR1 is KGHSH, CDR2 LQKENI, per germline. CDR3 size: 13 residues. The chain's CDR3 is CASSPQVNQPQHF. CDR3 sequence (DNA): TGTGCCAGCTCACCTCAGGTCAATCAGCCCCAGCATTTT. Based on the CDR3 plus reference TRBV18 and TRBJ1-5, the full variable domain is NAGVMQNPRHLVRRRGQEARLRCSPMKGHSHVYWYRQLPEEGLKFMVYLQKENIIDESGMPKERFSAEFPKEGPSILRIQQVVRGDSAAYFCASSPQVNQPQHFGDGTRLSIL.

The chain is built from TRBV2 and TRBJ2-5; no definite D call. Deletions cut 7 bases from V and 3 bases from J, with 9 bases between. The CDR3 has 12 residues. CDR1 and CDR2 (germline): SNHLY, FYNNEI. The CDR3 DNA sequence: TGTGCCAGCATGAACAGAAAAGAGACCCAGTACTTC. Translated: CASMNRKETQYF.

This clone has only a few counts. The chain carries TRBV28 and TRBJ1-2; a possible D gene is TRBD1 (5 bases). This CDR3 contains 13 residues. Deletions cut 4 bases from V and 13 bases from J, with 19 bases between. Germline loops: CDR1 MDHEN, CDR2 SYDVKM. CDR3: CASSSPPTRGTTF. CDR3 DNA: TGTGCCAGCAGTTCCCCCCCGACAAGGGGAACCACCTTC.

V and J are TRBV7-2 and TRBJ2-4; D is unresolved. V lost 5 bases, J lost 0 bases, and 23 bases lay in between. The V gene's germline CDR1 is SGHTA and CDR2 FQGNSA. The CDR3 consists of 19 residues. The chain's CDR3 is CASSPPSWPLILAKNIQYF. Written as DNA, the CDR3 is TGTGCCAGCAGCCCACCTTCGTGGCCTTTAATTCTAGCCAAAAACATTCAGTACTTC.

This clone was recorded a few times. This sequence joins TRBV30 and TRBJ2-6, with 8 positions matching TRBD1. Trimming at V came to 0 bases and at J to 3 bases, leaving 19 bases not matched to a gene. CDR1 GTSNPN and CDR2 SVGIG come from the germline V gene (reference sequence). CDR3 length equals 21 residues. The CDR3, as DNA: TGTGCCTGGAGTGTACAGGGCAGGGGGCGCGTATTGTCGGGTGGGGCCAACGTCCTGACTTTC. Translated: CAWSVQGRGRVLSGGANVLTF.

The rearrangement joins TRBV6-5 to TRBJ2-7; 12 nucleotides align to TRBD2. The CDR3 consists of 12 residues. From germline, CDR1 is MNHEY and CDR2 SVGAGI. V lost 10 bases, J lost 7 bases, and 5 bases stayed unmatched. The CDR3 DNA sequence: TGTGCCACCCGAGGACTAGCGGGGGAGCAGTACGTC. Protein product: CATRGLAGEQYV.

The chain has TRBV5-4 and TRBJ2-2, with 9 positions matching TRBD1. Germline CDR1 and CDR2: SGHNT and YYREEE (reference sequence). Trimming removed 4 bases from V and 3 bases from J; junction bases left unmatched: 4. The CDR3 has 15 residues. The CDR3 DNA follows: TGTGCCAGCAGCCGGAGGACAGGGGACACCGGGGAGCTGTTTTTT. Protein: CASSRRTGDTGELFF.

This clone was observed a handful of times. V usage is TRBV18 and J usage is TRBJ1-1; TRBD1 agrees at 9 bases. Trimming at V came to 5 bases and at J to 0 bases, leaving 4 bases not matched to a gene. The CDR3 extends over 15 amino acids. Germline CDR1 is KGHSH and CDR2 is LQKENI. This CDR3 reads CASSKGQGLNTEAFF. CDR3 DNA sequence: TGTGCCAGCTCAAAAGGACAGGGGTTGAACACTGAAGCTTTCTTT.

The J gene is TRBJ2-1, the V gene TRBV2; 9 positions match TRBD2. The CDR3 length is 11 residues. Germline V gene sequence: CDR1 SNHLY, CDR2 FYNNEI. Trimming removed 6 bases from V and 9 bases from J; junction bases left unmatched: 0. The CDR3 here is CASRLAGEQFF. The DNA for the CDR3 is TGTGCCAGCAGACTAGCGGGTGAGCAGTTCTTC.

The CDR3 DNA reads TGCGCCAGCAGCCCTGGGACTAGCGGGAGGGAACAGTTCTTC. Protein product: CASSPGTSGREQFF. The J gene is TRBJ2-1, the V gene TRBV5-1; 16 bases are a match to TRBD2. The CDR3 runs 14 residues. V dropped 4 bases and J dropped 13; count of bases not matched to a gene: 5. Germline CDR1 and CDR2: SGHRS and YFSETQ.

This clone has only a few counts. The chain couples TRBV6-5 to TRBJ2-1; TRBD1 agrees at 9 bases. Germline V lookup: CDR1 MNHEY, CDR2 SVGAGI. Trimming cost V 4 bases and J 4 bases; bases outside gene matches: 5. The CDR3 contains 15 residues. The CDR3 sequence is CASSSWDRVYNEQFF. The DNA of the CDR3 is TGTGCCAGCAGTTCGTGGGACAGGGTGTACAATGAGCAGTTCTTC.

The chain couples TRBV11-2 to TRBJ1-4; the D gene is possibly TRBD1 (5 bases). Germline V gene lookup returns CDR1 SGHAT and CDR2 FQNNGV. The CDR3 covers 14 residues. V dropped 6 bases and J dropped 2 bases, with 10 bases sitting between them. CDR3 in DNA: TGTGCCAGCAGACCAGGGTCCACTAATGAAAAACTGTTTTTT. Amino acid sequence: CASRPGSTNEKLFF.

The chain couples TRBV19 to TRBJ1-1; 10 bases fit TRBD1. J was trimmed by 3 bases and V by 6 bases; bases with no gene match: 4. CDR1 is LNHDA and CDR2 is SQIVND in the germline V gene (reference sequence). The CDR3 is 14 residues long. The CDR3 DNA follows: TGTGCCAGTAGATGGACAGGGGGAGACACTGAAGCTTTCTTT. Protein: CASRWTGGDTEAFF.

The CDR3 coding sequence is TGTGCCAGCAGGGACCCTGGACAGCACAATGAGCAGTTCTTC. It specifies CASRDPGQHNEQFF. This chain uses TRBV6-6 with TRBJ2-1; D may be TRBD1 (6 bases). The CDR3 is 14 amino acids. Trimming cost V 6 bases and J 5 bases, with 14 bases left between them. Germline CDR1 is MNHNY and CDR2 is SVGAGI (reference sequence).

This clone turned up a few times. J is TRBJ2-3 and V is TRBV6-6; maybe TRBD1 (6 bases). The CDR3 is 12 residues long. Per germline, CDR1 MNHNY and CDR2 SVGAGI (reference sequence). Deletions cut 8 bases from V and 4 bases from J, with 10 bases between. Here the CDR3 reads CASRNRADTQYF. The DNA of the CDR3 is TGTGCCAGCCGAAACAGGGCAGATACGCAGTATTTT.

This clone turned up a few times. The chain combines TRBV30 with TRBJ2-2; 7 nucleotides match TRBD2. The CDR3 is 13 amino acids. V lost 3 bases and J lost 8; bases outside the gene matches: 6. Germline lookup yields CDR1 GTSNPN and CDR2 SVGIG (reference sequence). The DNA of the CDR3 is TGTGCCTGGAGGGCGTCTAGCGGAGGGGAGCTGTTTTTT. This codes for CAWRASSGGELFF.

DNA for the CDR3: TGTGCCAGCTCACAAACGGGAGGTTCCTACGAGCAGTACGTC. It yields the protein CASSQTGGSYEQYV. The chain combines TRBV18 with TRBJ2-7, with 7 bases aligning to TRBD2. V was clipped by 4 bases and J by 1 base; unmatched bases: 4. The CDR3 has 14 amino acids. The germline CDR1 and CDR2 sequences are KGHSH and LQKENI.